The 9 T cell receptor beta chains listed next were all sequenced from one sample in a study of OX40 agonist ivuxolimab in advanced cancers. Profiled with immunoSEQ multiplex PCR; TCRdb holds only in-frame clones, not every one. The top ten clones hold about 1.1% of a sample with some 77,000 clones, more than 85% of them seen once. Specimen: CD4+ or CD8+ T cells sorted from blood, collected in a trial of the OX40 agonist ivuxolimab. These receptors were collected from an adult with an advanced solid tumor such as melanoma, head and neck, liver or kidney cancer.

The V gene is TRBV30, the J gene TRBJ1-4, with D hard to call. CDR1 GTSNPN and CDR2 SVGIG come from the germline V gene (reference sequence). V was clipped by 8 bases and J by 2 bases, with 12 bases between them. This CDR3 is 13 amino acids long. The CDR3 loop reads CAGKHDTNEKLFF. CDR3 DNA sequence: TGTGCCGGGAAGCACGATACTAATGAAAAACTGTTTTTT.

CDR3 coding DNA: TGCGCCAGCAGCCAGGGAAGCGGGGCCCCCTCCTACGAGCAGTACTTC. It translates to CASSQGSGAPSYEQYF. This rearrangement joins TRBV4-1 to TRBJ2-7, with 7 bases lining up with TRBD2. CDR1 MGHRA and CDR2 YSYEKL come from the germline V gene. This CDR3 is 16 amino acids long. J lost 0 bases, V lost 3 bases, and 8 bases had no gene match.

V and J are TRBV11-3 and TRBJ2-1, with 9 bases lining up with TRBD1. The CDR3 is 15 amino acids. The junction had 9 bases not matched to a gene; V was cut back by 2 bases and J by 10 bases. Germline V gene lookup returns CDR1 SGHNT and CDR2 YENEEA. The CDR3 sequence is CASSLTGGARGEQFF. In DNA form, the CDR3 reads TGTGCCAGCAGCTTAACAGGGGGCGCGAGGGGAGAGCAGTTCTTC.

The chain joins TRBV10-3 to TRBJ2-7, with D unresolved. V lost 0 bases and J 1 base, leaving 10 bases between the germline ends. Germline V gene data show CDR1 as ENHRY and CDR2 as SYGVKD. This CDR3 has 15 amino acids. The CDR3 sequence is CAISESTTVSYEQYF. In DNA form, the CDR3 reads TGTGCCATCAGTGAGTCTACAACAGTTTCCTACGAGCAGTACTTC.

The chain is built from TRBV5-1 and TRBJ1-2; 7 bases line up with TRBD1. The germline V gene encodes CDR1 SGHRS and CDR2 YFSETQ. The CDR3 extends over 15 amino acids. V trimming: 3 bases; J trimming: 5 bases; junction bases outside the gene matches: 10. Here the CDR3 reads CASSSTPGQLYGYTF. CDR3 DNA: TGCGCCAGCAGCTCTACTCCGGGACAGTTATATGGCTACACCTTC. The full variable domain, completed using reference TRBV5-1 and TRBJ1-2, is KAGVTQTPRYLIKTRGQQVTLSCSPISGHRSVSWYQQTPGQGLQFLFEYFSETQRNKGNFPGRFSGRQFSNSRSEMNVSTLELGDSALYLCASSSTPGQLYGYTFGSGTRLTVV.

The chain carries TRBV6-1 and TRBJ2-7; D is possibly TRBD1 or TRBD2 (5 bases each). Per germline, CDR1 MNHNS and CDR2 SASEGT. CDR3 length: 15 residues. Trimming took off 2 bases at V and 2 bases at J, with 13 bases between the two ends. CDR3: CASSEFGGSTYEQYF. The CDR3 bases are TGTGCCAGCAGTGAATTTGGGGGTTCGACCTACGAGCAGTACTTC.

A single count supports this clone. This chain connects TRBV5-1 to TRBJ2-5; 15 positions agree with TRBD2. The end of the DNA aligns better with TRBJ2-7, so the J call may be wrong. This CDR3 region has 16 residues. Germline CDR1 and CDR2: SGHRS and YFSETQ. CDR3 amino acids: CASSEGLAGGAYEQYF. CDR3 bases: TGCGCCAGCAGCGAGGGACTAGCGGGAGGCGCCTACGAGCAGTACTTC.

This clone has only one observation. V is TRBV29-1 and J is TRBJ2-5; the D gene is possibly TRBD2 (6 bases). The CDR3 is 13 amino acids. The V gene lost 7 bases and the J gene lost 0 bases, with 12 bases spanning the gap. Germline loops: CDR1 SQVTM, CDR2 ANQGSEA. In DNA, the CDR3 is TGCAGCGCGGGACTCATGAACCAAGAGACCCAGTACTTC. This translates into CSAGLMNQETQYF. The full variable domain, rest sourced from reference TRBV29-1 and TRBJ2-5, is SAVISQKPSRDICQRGTSLTIQCQVDSQVTMMFWYRQQPGQSLTLIATANQGSEATYESGFVIDKFPISRPNLTFSTLTVSNMSPEDSSIYLCSAGLMNQETQYFGPGTRLLVL.

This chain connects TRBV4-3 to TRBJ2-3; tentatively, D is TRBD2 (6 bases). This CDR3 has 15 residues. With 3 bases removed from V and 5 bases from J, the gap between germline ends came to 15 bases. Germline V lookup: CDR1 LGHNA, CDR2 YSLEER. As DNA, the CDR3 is TGCGCCAGCAGCCAGACCCCGGGACTCCAAGATACGCAGTATTTT. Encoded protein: CASSQTPGLQDTQYF.